This TCR beta chain came from a study of cytomegalovirus exposure and HLA in healthy donors. Whole-study results and caveats: CMV serostatus stood as the only immune exposure information on hand. Fewer N-insertions than the roughly 630-donor mean were reportedly shown by an Asian-associated ancestry cluster in a later analysis. Listed as cytomegalovirus-associated were 150 to 200 TCR beta chains. Earlier analysis found most TCR beta V segments productive about 90% or about 30% of the time.

Details on this clone: Its antigen is unidentified.

The CDR3 has 14 residues. The germline V gene has CDR1 MNHNY and CDR2 SVGAGI (reference sequence). The V and J ends lost 6 bases and 4 bases respectively, with 13 bases between them. The PCR used 60 Vbeta and 13 Jbeta primers. Produced via immunoSEQ multiplex PCR; TCRdb's table is partial and in-frame only. Of tens of thousands of clones listed, about 82% were seen once; the top ten hold 1.5% to 2%. This clonotype originated in a man aged 25 to 40 in good health and CMV-seronegative. V and J are TRBV6-6 and TRBJ2-1; D not resolved. The sequenced sample consisted of PBMCs. CDR3 loop: CASRKADIYNEQFF. In nucleotides, the CDR3 is TGTGCCAGCAGAAAGGCAGACATATACAATGAGCAGTTCTTC.